Listed below are T cell receptor beta chains from one sample, sequenced in a study of cytomegalovirus exposure and HLA in healthy donors. Using immunoSEQ multiplex PCR, the repertoire was profiled, and TCRdb retains in-frame clones only, with some absent. This repertoire shows 150,000 to 200,000 clones, 65% to 80% found once; its top ten account for about 2.7%. The sequencing sample was made of PBMCs. The source is a woman in her 50s in good health and CMV-seropositive. The CDR3 runs from the conserved cysteine through the conserved F or W. A D gene is named only where the DNA matches it firmly. The listing skips clone size in some rows; elsewhere it reads once, few, many or a size class.

CDR3aa	CDR3nt	abundance	d_gene	len	v_gene	j_gene
CASSLEQTYEQYF	TGCGCCAGCAGCTTGGAACAAACCTACGAGCAGTACTTC	NA	NA	13	TRBV5-1	TRBJ2-7
CASSPRQGRGNSPLHF	TGTGCCAGCAGCCCGAGACAGGGCCGGGGGAATTCACCCCTCCACTTT	NA	TRBD1	16	TRBV7-8	TRBJ1-6
CASSSEALGGAYEQYF	TGTGCCAGCAGTTCCGAGGCCTTGGGAGGCGCCTACGAGCAGTACTTC	NA	NA	16	TRBV6-5	TRBJ2-7
CAISEGGRDTDTQYF	TGTGCCATCAGTGAGGGCGGAAGAGACACAGATACGCAGTATTTT	NA	NA	15	TRBV10-3	TRBJ2-3
CASAGGGETQYF	TGTGCCAGTGCGGGGGGGGGAGAGACCCAGTACTTC	once	TRBD2	12	TRBV19	TRBJ2-5
CASSTPRTGTNYGYTF	TGTGCCAGCAGCACTCCCAGGACAGGGACTAACTATGGCTACACCTTC	NA	TRBD1	16	TRBV5-6	TRBJ1-2
CASSSGGLNEKLFF	TGTGCCAGCAGCTCCGGGGGGCTTAATGAAAAACTGTTTTTT	NA	NA	14	TRBV5-4	TRBJ1-4
CASSLSGGTNEQYF	TGCGCCAGCAGCTTGTCTGGGGGGACCAACGAGCAGTACTTC	NA	NA	14	TRBV5-1	TRBJ2-7
CATSRSRVVEPQHF	TGTGCCACCAGCAGAAGCAGGGTTGTTGAGCCCCAGCATTTT	few	NA	14	TRBV15	TRBJ1-5
CASSSAGANVLTF	TGTGCCAGTAGTTCCGCTGGGGCCAACGTCCTGACTTTC	NA	NA	13	TRBV19	TRBJ2-6
CASSLGTGARQPQHF	TGTGCCAGCAGCTTAGGGACAGGGGCAAGGCAGCCCCAGCATTTT	NA	TRBD1	15	TRBV7-8	TRBJ1-5
CASSLASGGNTYNEQFF	TGCGCCAGCAGCTTGGCTAGCGGGGGGAACACCTACAATGAGCAGTTCTTC	NA	TRBD2	17	TRBV5-1	TRBJ2-1
CASRSGTGHMNTEAFF	TGCGCCAGCAGATCCGGGACAGGACACATGAACACTGAAGCTTTCTTT	few	TRBD1	16	TRBV5-1	TRBJ1-1
CASSYGRGDTQYF	TGCGCCAGCAGCTACGGTCGAGGGGATACGCAGTATTTT	NA	NA	13	TRBV5-1	TRBJ2-3
CASSESGPITDTQYF	TGTGCCAGCAGTGAGAGCGGTCCAATCACAGATACGCAGTATTTT	NA	NA	15	TRBV2	TRBJ2-3
CASSPRLGTNTEAFF	TGTGCCAGCAGCCCTAGGTTAGGAACGAACACTGAAGCTTTCTTT	NA	NA	15	TRBV5-4	TRBJ1-1
CASSEAIRANTQYF	TGTGCCAGCAGTGAAGCGATCAGGGCAAATACGCAGTATTTT	few	NA	14	TRBV6-1	TRBJ2-3
CASSPGFAYEQYF	TGTGCCAGCAGCCCAGGATTTGCCTACGAGCAGTACTTC	once	NA	13	TRBV7-9	TRBJ2-7
CAWSMGQSGTEAFF	TGTGCCTGGAGTATGGGACAGTCGGGCACTGAAGCTTTCTTT	NA	TRBD1	14	TRBV30	TRBJ1-1
CAIQDRARSPLHF	TGTGCCATCCAGGACAGGGCGAGGTCACCCCTCCACTTT	few	TRBD1	13	TRBV10-3	TRBJ1-6
CASPRGPGNTIYF	TGTGCCAGCCCCAGGGGGCCTGGAAACACCATATATTTT	NA	TRBD1	13	TRBV7-9	TRBJ1-3
CASSQDGGYGGLFGYTF	TGCGCCAGCAGCCAAGATGGGGGGTATGGGGGTTTGTTCGGCTACACCTTC	NA	NA	17	TRBV4-1	TRBJ1-2
CALQAIDTQYF	TGTGCCTTGCAGGCAATCGATACGCAGTATTTT	NA	NA	11	TRBV30	TRBJ2-3
CSVGGPGAEAFF	TGCAGCGTTGGAGGGCCGGGGGCTGAAGCTTTCTTT	NA	NA	12	TRBV29-1	TRBJ1-1
CASSPRGGRAFF	TGTGCCAGCAGCCCAAGGGGGGGAAGAGCTTTCTTT	NA	NA	12	TRBV27	TRBJ1-1
CASSEWRGNTGELFF	TGTGCCAGCAGTGAATGGAGAGGGAACACCGGGGAGCTGTTTTTT	NA	NA	15	TRBV6-1	TRBJ2-2
CASAALGDEQYF	TGTGCCAGCGCGGCACTAGGTGACGAGCAGTACTTC	NA	NA	12	TRBV2	TRBJ2-7
CASSLVPGLDGYTF	TGTGCCAGCAGCTTGGTTCCGGGTCTGGATGGCTACACCTTC	NA	NA	14	TRBV5-5	TRBJ1-2
CASRAFQGLAREQYF	TGTGCCAGCAGGGCCTTTCAGGGACTAGCGAGGGAGCAGTACTTC	NA	TRBD2	15	TRBV6-5	TRBJ2-7
CSIQGWDTQYF	TGCAGCATACAGGGGTGGGATACGCAGTATTTT	few	TRBD1	11	TRBV29-1	TRBJ2-3
CASSREREYEQYF	TGTGCCAGCAGTCGGGAGAGGGAATACGAGCAGTACTTC	NA	NA	13	TRBV7-6	TRBJ2-7
CASSLKTVNTEAFF	TGTGCCAGCAGCCTCAAGACAGTGAACACTGAAGCTTTCTTT	few	NA	14	TRBV7-9	TRBJ1-1